This T cell receptor beta chain was recovered during a study of blood T cell repertoires in COVID-19. Study-wide context: In each case, the material was cDNA or gDNA derived from T cells, B-cell-depleted T cells, or PBMCs.

Generated by immunoSEQ multiplex PCR, the TCRdb table keeps only in-frame clones and is missing some. The table lists under 85,000 clones, about 85% of them singletons, with approximately 5.5% in the top ten. This CDR3 spans 17 amino acids. The sequence was obtained from a man at least 80 years old with acute or convalescent COVID-19. J is TRBJ1-3 and V is TRBV21-1; the DNA was not used to check the table's D call, TRBD1. TRBV21-1 constitutes a pseudogene. Sequenced material: peripheral blood. CDR3 residues: CASSNGGREGSGNTIYF. The CDR3, as DNA: TGTGCCAGCAGTAATGGGGGCAGGGAAGGCTCTGGAAACACCATATATTTT.